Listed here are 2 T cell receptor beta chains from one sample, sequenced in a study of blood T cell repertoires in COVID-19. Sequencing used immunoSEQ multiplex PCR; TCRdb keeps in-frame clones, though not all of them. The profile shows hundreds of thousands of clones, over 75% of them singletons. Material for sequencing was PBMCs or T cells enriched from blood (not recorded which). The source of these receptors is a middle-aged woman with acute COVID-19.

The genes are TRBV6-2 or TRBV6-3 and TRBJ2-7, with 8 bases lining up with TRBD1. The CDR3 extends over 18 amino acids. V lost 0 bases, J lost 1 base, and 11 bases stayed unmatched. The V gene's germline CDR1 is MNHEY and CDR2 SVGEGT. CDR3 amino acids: CASSYSQRRTGLSYEQYF. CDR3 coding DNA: TGTGCCAGCAGTTACTCCCAACGTCGGACAGGGCTGTCCTACGAGCAGTACTTC.

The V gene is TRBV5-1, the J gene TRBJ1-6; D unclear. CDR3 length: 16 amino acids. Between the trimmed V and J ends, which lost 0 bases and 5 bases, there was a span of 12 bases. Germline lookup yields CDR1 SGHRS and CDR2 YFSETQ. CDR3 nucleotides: TGCGCCAGCAGCTTGGCCGCGGGTCGAAATAATTCACCCCTCCACTTT. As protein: CASSLAAGRNNSPLHF. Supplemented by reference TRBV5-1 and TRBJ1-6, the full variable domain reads KAGVTQTPRYLIKTRGQQVTLSCSPISGHRSVSWYQQTPGQGLQFLFEYFSETQRNKGNFPGRFSGRQFSNSRSEMNVSTLELGDSALYLCASSLAAGRNNSPLHFGNGTRLTVT.